This T cell receptor beta chain was sequenced during a study of cytomegalovirus exposure and HLA in healthy donors. About the research overall: Sequencing of 150 million to 200 million T cells in an earlier analysis found 95 million to 120 million unique TCR beta sequences.

Unmatched junction bases numbered 11, after V lost 3 bases and J lost 6 bases. Germline V CDR1 and CDR2: ENHRY, SYGVKD. This CDR3 is built from 16 residues. The PCR contained 60 Vbeta and 13 Jbeta primers. Measured with immunoSEQ multiplex PCR; TCRdb has only the in-frame clones, and not every one. The data show around 170,000 clones, about 80% seen once. V is TRBV10-3 and J is TRBJ2-5, with 9 bases lining up with TRBD1. Input material: PBMCs. This TCR derives from a woman in her fifties or sixties in good health and CMV-seropositive. CDR3 sequence reads: CAISDTKGQGRQTQYF. The DNA of the CDR3 is TGTGCCATCAGTGACACTAAGGGACAGGGTCGGCAGACCCAGTACTTC.